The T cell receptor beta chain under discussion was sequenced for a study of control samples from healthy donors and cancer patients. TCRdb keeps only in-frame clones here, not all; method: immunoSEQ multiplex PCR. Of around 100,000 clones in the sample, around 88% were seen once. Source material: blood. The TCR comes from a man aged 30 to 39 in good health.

CDR3 region: CASSQERRGGLGEQFF. For the CDR3, the DNA is TGCGCCAGCAGCCAAGAACGAAGGGGGGGGCTGGGTGAGCAGTTCTTC. J is TRBJ2-1 and V is TRBV4-1, with a weak D call TRBD2 (7 bases). Germline lookup yields CDR1 MGHRA and CDR2 YSYEKL. This CDR3 has 16 residues. Trimming left V 0 bases short and J 9 bases short, with 18 bases between.